Given below is one T cell receptor beta chain in context. Produced via immunoSEQ multiplex PCR; TCRdb's table is partial and in-frame only. The sample lists about 25,000 clones, roughly 80% occurring once. The data belong to a study of human CD4 T cells and Enterobacteriaceae. The memory gate held CD4+ cells that were not CD45RA+CCR7+CD95- naive cells, over 95% pure. Germline V gene sequence: CDR1 SGHTS, CDR2 YDEGEE. CDR3 length: 15 amino acids. V shed 2 bases and J shed 3 bases, with 11 bases lying between them. The receptor was derived from a human donor in good health. Sequenced input: memory CD4+ T cells from blood. The chain employs TRBV5-8 and TRBJ1-4, with a tentative D call TRBD1 (5 bases). The CDR3 spells CASSFSGFPNEKLFF. Written as DNA, the CDR3 is TGTGCCAGCAGCTTCTCAGGGTTCCCTAATGAAAAACTGTTTTTT.